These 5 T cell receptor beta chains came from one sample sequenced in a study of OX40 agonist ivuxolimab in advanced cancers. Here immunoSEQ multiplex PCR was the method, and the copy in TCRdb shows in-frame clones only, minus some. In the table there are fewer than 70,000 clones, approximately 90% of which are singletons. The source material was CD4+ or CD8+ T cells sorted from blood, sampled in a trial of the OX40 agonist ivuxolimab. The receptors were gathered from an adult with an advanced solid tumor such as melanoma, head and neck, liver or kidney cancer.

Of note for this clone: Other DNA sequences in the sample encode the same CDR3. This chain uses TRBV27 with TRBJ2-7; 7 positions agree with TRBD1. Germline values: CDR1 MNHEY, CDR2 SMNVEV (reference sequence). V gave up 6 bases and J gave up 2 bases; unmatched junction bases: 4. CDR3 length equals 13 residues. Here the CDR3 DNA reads TGTGCCAGCAGCCCGGGACAGACCTACGAGCAGTACTTC. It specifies CASSPGQTYEQYF.

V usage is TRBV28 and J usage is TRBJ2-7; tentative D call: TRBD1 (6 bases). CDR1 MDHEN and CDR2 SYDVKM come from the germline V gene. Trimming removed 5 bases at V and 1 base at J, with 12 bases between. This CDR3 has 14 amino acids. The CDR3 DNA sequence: TGTGCCAGCAGTGATAACAGGGAGTCCTACGAGCAGTACTTC. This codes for CASSDNRESYEQYF.

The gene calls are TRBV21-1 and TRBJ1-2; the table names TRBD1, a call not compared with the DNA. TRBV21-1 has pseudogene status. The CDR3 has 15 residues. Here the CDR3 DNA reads TGTGCCAGCAGCCCCCCCCCTCCCCAGGGCTATGGCTACACCTTC. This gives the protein CASSPPPPQGYGYTF.

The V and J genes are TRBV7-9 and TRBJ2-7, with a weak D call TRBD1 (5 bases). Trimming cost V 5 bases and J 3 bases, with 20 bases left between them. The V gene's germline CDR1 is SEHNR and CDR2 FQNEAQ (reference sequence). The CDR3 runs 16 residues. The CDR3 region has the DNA TGTGCCAGCAGCATGACCGAGACAGTTCTCCTCTACGAGCAGTACTTC. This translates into CASSMTETVLLYEQYF.

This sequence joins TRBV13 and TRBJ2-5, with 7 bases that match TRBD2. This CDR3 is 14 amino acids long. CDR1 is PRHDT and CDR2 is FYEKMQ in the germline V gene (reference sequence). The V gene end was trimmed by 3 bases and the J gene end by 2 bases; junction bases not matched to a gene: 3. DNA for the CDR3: TGTGCCAGCAGCTTGACGGGAGGACAAGAGACCCAGTACTTC. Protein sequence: CASSLTGGQETQYF.